What follows are 8 T cell receptor beta chains derived from one specimen sequenced in a study of shared clonotypes between healthy human individuals. As defined, naive CD8 cells were CD45RO-negative and positively selected for CCR7, with terminally differentiated effector memory CD45RA+ cells excluded. Profiled with immunoSEQ multiplex PCR; TCRdb holds only in-frame clones, not every one. The sample lists nearly 2 million clones, about 94% occurring once. The sequencing sample was made of naive CD8+ T cells sorted from blood. The receptors stem from a man in his late teens or twenties in good health.

The V call is TRBV11-2, the J call TRBJ2-3; D might be TRBD1 or TRBD2, each matching 5 bases. Germline-derived CDR1 and CDR2 are SGHAT and FQNNGV. The CDR3 consists of 15 residues. V was pared by 6 bases and J by 4 bases, with 17 bases between. This CDR3 reads CASSFRQRASDTQYF. CDR3 DNA sequence: TGTGCCAGCAGTTTTCGACAGAGGGCCTCAGATACGCAGTATTTT. The full variable domain, completed using reference TRBV11-2 and TRBJ2-3, is EAGVAQSPRYKIIEKRQSVAFWCNPISGHATLYWYQQILGQGPKLLIQFQNNGVVDDSQLPKDRFSAERLKGVDSTLKIQPAKLEDSAVYLCASSFRQRASDTQYFGPGTRLTVL.

This chain links TRBV19 with TRBJ1-3; the D is unclear. CDR3 length equals 14 residues. Germline V gives CDR1 LNHDA, CDR2 SQIVND (reference sequence). V shed 6 bases and J shed 2 bases, with 11 bases lying between them. CDR3 protein: CASRSTVTGNTIYF. In nucleotides, the CDR3 is TGTGCCAGTAGATCGACTGTAACTGGAAACACCATATATTTT.

The rearrangement uses TRBV4-1 and TRBJ2-1, with a weak D call TRBD1 (5 bases). V was clipped by 6 bases and J by 7 bases, with 13 bases between them. The germline gives CDR1 MGHRA, CDR2 YSYEKL. CDR3 length equals 13 residues. CDR3 in amino acids: CASRGLGSNEQFF. The CDR3 DNA is TGCGCCAGCAGGGGGCTAGGGTCGAATGAGCAGTTCTTC.

This clone was observed a single time. CDR3 sequence (DNA): TGCAGCGTTGAAGGGGGGAGTCTTAACGAGCAGTACTTC. Protein product: CSVEGGSLNEQYF. The chain employs TRBV29-1 and TRBJ2-7; the D call may be TRBD1 or TRBD2 (5 bases each). V lost 1 base and J 5 bases, leaving 12 bases between the germline ends. The CDR3 runs to 13 residues. Germline CDR1 and CDR2: SQVTM and ANQGSEA.

Only one count was recorded for this clone. The chain links TRBV4-3 to TRBJ2-7; a weak D match, TRBD2 (5 bases). The V end lost 1 base, the J end lost 0 bases, and 16 bases lay between the germline ends. Germline V gene sequence: CDR1 LGHNA, CDR2 YSLEER. The CDR3 is 17 residues long. CDR3 protein: CASSQGMGERSSYEQYF. As DNA, the CDR3 is TGCGCCAGCAGCCAAGGAATGGGCGAGCGGAGCTCCTACGAGCAGTACTTC.

V usage is TRBV7-9 and J usage is TRBJ2-5; TRBD1 matches 8 bases. Losses at the gene ends were 5 bases for V and 5 bases for J; bases not matched to a gene: 7. Germline-derived CDR1 and CDR2 are SEHNR and FQNEAQ (reference sequence). This CDR3 is built from 14 residues. The CDR3 spells CASSLLTGGETQYF. In DNA, the CDR3 is TGTGCCAGCAGCCTCCTTACAGGGGGGGAGACCCAGTACTTC.

V gene TRBV7-9 combines with J gene TRBJ2-1, with no clear D. CDR3 size: 14 residues. Germline V CDR1 and CDR2: SEHNR, FQNEAQ (reference sequence). Trimming took 5 bases from V and 0 from J, leaving 8 bases between them. In DNA, the CDR3 is TGTGCCAGCAGCACGAAGAGCTCCTACAATGAGCAGTTCTTC. Its translation: CASSTKSSYNEQFF.

With respect to this clone: Germline and junction disagree at one end, which may indicate a read error. The same CDR3 is also encoded by other DNA sequences in this sample. The chain links TRBV7-7 to TRBJ1-1; D may be TRBD1 (5 bases). There are 13 residues in the CDR3. Germline-derived CDR1 and CDR2 are SSHAT and FNYEAQ (reference sequence). The CDR3 DNA follows: TGTGCTAGCAGCTTGGAGAGGGGCACTGAAGCTTTCTTT. It yields the protein CASSLERGTEAFF.